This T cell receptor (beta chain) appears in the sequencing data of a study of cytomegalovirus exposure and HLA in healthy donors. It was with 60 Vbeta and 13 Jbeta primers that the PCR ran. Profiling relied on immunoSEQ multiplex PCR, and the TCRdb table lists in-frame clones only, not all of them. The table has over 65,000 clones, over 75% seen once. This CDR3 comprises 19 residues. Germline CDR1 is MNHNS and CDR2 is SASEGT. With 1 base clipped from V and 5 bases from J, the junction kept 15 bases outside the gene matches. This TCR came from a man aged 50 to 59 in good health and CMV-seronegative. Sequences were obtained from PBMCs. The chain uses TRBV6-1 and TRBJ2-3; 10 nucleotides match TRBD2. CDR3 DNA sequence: TGTGCCAGCAGTGAAGTCGGGGGGGGGCTAGCGGGGGCTCGAGATACGCAGTATTTT. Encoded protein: CASSEVGGGLAGARDTQYF.